The 13 T cell receptor beta chains below all came from one sample that was sequenced in a study of CD8+ T cells in alopecia areata. Sequencing relied on a cDNA template that was reverse transcribed from extracted RNA. Produced via immunoSEQ multiplex PCR; TCRdb's table is partial and in-frame only. Seen here are 45,000 to 70,000 clones, around 96% observed once, and the top ten hold roughly 26%. This material consisted of CD8+ T cells sorted from blood, taken at week 0. The receptors originated from a human donor with alopecia areata.

The chain employs TRBV6-5 and TRBJ2-3; tentatively, D is TRBD1 (7 bases). The germline V gene encodes CDR1 MNHEY and CDR2 SVGAGI. Trimming stripped 6 bases from V and 5 bases from J, with 9 bases between. There are 12 residues in the CDR3. The CDR3 loop is CASSQGGDTQYF. The CDR3 coding sequence is TGTGCCAGCAGCCAGGGGGGAGATACGCAGTATTTT.

This chain joins TRBV7-8 and TRBJ2-1; tentative D call: TRBD1 (6 bases). The germline V gene encodes CDR1 SGHVS and CDR2 FQNEAQ. This CDR3 is 16 amino acids long. The germline V and J ends were trimmed by 4 bases and 3 bases, with 16 bases remaining between them. CDR3 bases: TGTGCCAGCAGCTACCAAATCCCAGGGGTCTACAATGAGCAGTTCTTC. This codes for CASSYQIPGVYNEQFF.

This clone was recorded only once. Here the CDR3 reads CSVVSGQGGYEQYF. Here the CDR3 DNA reads TGCAGCGTTGTATCCGGGCAGGGTGGTTACGAGCAGTACTTC. This chain connects TRBV29-1 to TRBJ2-5; TRBD1 is a possible D gene (5 bases). Judging by the DNA end, TRBJ2-7 fits better; the J call may be wrong. The germline V gene has CDR1 SQVTM and CDR2 ANQGSEA. The CDR3 extends over 14 amino acids.

This chain uses TRBV7-6 with TRBJ2-3, with 9 nucleotides matching TRBD2. Germline V CDR1 and CDR2: SGHVS, FNYEAQ. The CDR3 runs to 15 residues. The V gene end was trimmed by 5 bases and the J gene end by 0 bases; junction bases not matched to a gene: 3. CDR3 loop: CASSPLAGSTDTQYF. Written as DNA, the CDR3 is TGTGCCAGCAGCCCGCTAGCGGGGAGCACAGATACGCAGTATTTT. Combining the CDR3 with reference TRBV7-6 and TRBJ2-3 gives the whole variable domain GAGVSQSPRYKVTKRGQDVALRCDPISGHVSLYWYRQALGQGPEFLTYFNYEAQQDKSGLPNDRFSAERPEGSISTLTIQRTEQRDSAMYRCASSPLAGSTDTQYFGPGTRLTVL.

The sample holds a few counts of this clone. The chain employs TRBV5-4 and TRBJ2-7; 7 positions agree with TRBD1. The V gene end was trimmed by 4 bases and the J gene end by 2 bases; junction bases not matched to a gene: 3. The length of the CDR3 is 13 residues. Germline CDR1 and CDR2: SGHNT and YYREEE (reference sequence). The CDR3 DNA sequence: TGTGCCAGCAGCCCAGGGACAGCCTACGAGCAGTACTTC. Its protein is CASSPGTAYEQYF.

J is TRBJ1-2 and V is TRBV19; TRBD1 might be the D (6 bases). The CDR3 runs 15 residues. Germline assignment: CDR1 LNHDA and CDR2 SQIVND (reference sequence). Trimming removed 2 bases from V and 4 bases from J, with 14 bases in between. This CDR3 reads CASSIMAGEFYGYTF. CDR3 DNA sequence: TGTGCCAGTAGTATAATGGCAGGGGAGTTCTATGGCTACACCTTC.

The chain is built from TRBV5-1 and TRBJ2-7, with D possibly matching TRBD2 (6 bases). The germline gives CDR1 SGHRS, CDR2 YFSETQ. Between the trimmed V and J ends, which lost 0 bases and 0 bases, there was a span of 10 bases. This CDR3 region has 15 residues. The CDR3 bases are TGCGCCAGCAGCTTGGGGGACTGGAGCTCCTACGAGCAGTACTTC. It codes for CASSLGDWSSYEQYF.

This chain uses TRBV27 with TRBJ2-7, with 9 bases that match TRBD1. The CDR3 has 15 amino acids. Germline lookup yields CDR1 MNHEY and CDR2 SMNVEV (reference sequence). J gave up 2 bases and V 2 bases, and 4 bases lay outside the gene matches. CDR3 loop: CASSLDRGSAYEQYF. DNA for the CDR3: TGTGCCAGCAGTTTAGACAGGGGGTCGGCCTACGAGCAGTACTTC.

The genes are TRBV5-1 and TRBJ2-3, with 12 bases that match TRBD2. The length of the CDR3 is 17 residues. The V gene's germline CDR1 is SGHRS and CDR2 YFSETQ. With V trimmed by 0 bases and J by 3 bases, 5 bases remained unmatched. The CDR3 DNA is TGCGCCAGCAGCTTGGGGCGACTAGCGGGGGCAACAGATACGCAGTATTTT. Protein: CASSLGRLAGATDTQYF.

This clone is a singleton in its sample. The V and J genes are TRBV7-9 and TRBJ1-1; a weak D match, TRBD1 (5 bases). Trimming cost V 3 bases and J 2 bases, with 13 bases left between them. The CDR3 has 15 amino acids. Germline V CDR1 and CDR2: SEHNR, FQNEAQ (reference sequence). The DNA for the CDR3 is TGTGCCAGCAGCTTCATGGGGGTTGGTAACACTGAAGCTTTCTTT. Protein: CASSFMGVGNTEAFF.

Only one count was recorded for this clone. This rearrangement joins TRBV29-1 to TRBJ2-1; TRBD1 is a possible D gene (6 bases). The CDR3 length is 13 residues. Germline assignment: CDR1 SQVTM and CDR2 ANQGSEA. V lost 5 bases and J lost 3, with 11 bases in between. CDR3 sequence reads: CSVHREFYNEQFF. The DNA of the CDR3 is TGCAGCGTTCACAGGGAGTTCTACAATGAGCAGTTCTTC.

The chain uses TRBV5-6 and TRBJ2-7, with 7 nucleotides matching TRBD1. The CDR3 runs 16 residues. The germline CDR1 and CDR2 sequences are SGHDT and YYEEEE. The ends lost 1 base at V and 3 bases at J; junction bases unmatched: 10. The CDR3 DNA reads TGTGCCAGCAGCTTGAGCGACAGGGCCGACCTCTACGAGCAGTACTTC. Protein sequence: CASSLSDRADLYEQYF.

The chain is built from TRBV7-9 and TRBJ2-1; 9 nucleotides align to TRBD2. Germline-derived CDR1 and CDR2 are SEHNR and FQNEAQ (reference sequence). The CDR3 loop spans 13 amino acids. Trimming removed 6 bases from V and 6 bases from J; junction bases left unmatched: 3. As DNA, the CDR3 is TGTGCCAGCAGGCTAGCGGGGACCAATGAGCAGTTCTTC. Its translation is CASRLAGTNEQFF. Based on the CDR3 plus reference TRBV7-9 and TRBJ2-1, the full variable domain is DTGVSQNPRHKITKRGQNVTFRCDPISEHNRLYWYRQTLGQGPEFLTYFQNEAQLEKSRLLSDRFSAERPKGSFSTLEIQRTEQGDSAMYLCASRLAGTNEQFFGPGTRLTVL.